These T cell receptor beta chains were read from a single sample in a study of vaccination and CD4 T cells after COVID-19. Their target antigens are unknown. TCRdb reprocessed the PCR reads via MiXCR and lists one record per CDR3 protein. The sample shows around 26,000 distinct CDR3 sequences, over 55% of them seen only once. The source was CD4+ T cells from blood, cultured in vitro, collected after SARS-CoV-2 vaccination. These receptors were taken from a human donor who received a COVID-19 vaccine. The CDR3 runs from the conserved cysteine through the conserved F or W. Expanded clones are given a class, and other clones once, few, many or no size at all.

size	J	V	length	CDR3
-	TRBJ2-2	TRBV4-2	18	CASSQDAEAGGPVGELFF
-	TRBJ2-7	TRBV2	15	CASSGGDRAPYEQYF
-	TRBJ2-2	TRBV24-1	15	CATSDSGQGTGELFF
-	TRBJ2-1	TRBV11-3	16	CASSPGLAGGRDEQFF
-	TRBJ1-4	TRBV19	12	CASSTGGRKLFF
-	TRBJ1-1	TRBV12-3/TRBV12-4	11	CASSFEGSAFF
-	TRBJ1-2	TRBV6-1	18	CASSDPDFGQPFFYGYTF
-	TRBJ2-5	TRBV12-5	16	CASGLVLGLPQETQYF
once	TRBJ2-2	TRBV6-1	16	CASRRRSLANTGELFF
-	TRBJ2-5	TRBV20-1	17	CSAREGLAGGLQETQYF
-	TRBJ2-5	TRBV20-1	15	CSARDGDRGQETQYF
-	TRBJ1-5	TRBV6-1	16	CASRQGQANSNQPQHF
-	TRBJ2-5	TRBV10-1	15	CASSESEMGQETQYF
-	TRBJ1-1	TRBV30	13	CAWSGAVRTEAFF
-	TRBJ2-3	TRBV2	15	CASSEPTGGTDTQYF
-	TRBJ2-5	TRBV11-3	13	CASSLVGGETQYF
-	TRBJ1-6	TRBV7-8	14	CASRLSSYNSPLHF
-	TRBJ1-4	TRBV6-5	15	CASSYRGANGEKLFF
few	TRBJ2-3	TRBV30	16	CAWSSPIAASTDTQYF
-	TRBJ1-1	TRBV11-3	19	CASSLGLGDVGRRNTEAFF
-	TRBJ2-2	TRBV19	17	CASNIGTSGGFTGELFF
-	TRBJ1-3	TRBV7-9	18	CASSLKRQGINSGNTIYF
-	TRBJ1-4	TRBV27	14	CASRPPGQGEKLFF
-	TRBJ2-1	TRBV27	13	CASGLGLANEQFF
-	TRBJ2-5	TRBV7-9	13	CASSLNSQETQYF
-	TRBJ2-7	TRBV5-6	16	CASSLPGVGSSYEQYF
-	TRBJ2-3	TRBV6-4	13	CASSDSPTGTQYF
-	TRBJ2-7	TRBV19	13	CASSMGILGEQYF
-	TRBJ1-2	TRBV20-1	11	CRPQGTNGYTF
-	TRBJ2-3	TRBV5-1	17	CASSQASGTGNTDTQYF
few	TRBJ1-2	TRBV20-1	13	CSARVGGDYGYTF
-	TRBJ2-4	TRBV7-2	16	CASSLQAALAKNIQYF
-	TRBJ1-1	TRBV30	15	CAWTRSVNPGSEAFF
-	TRBJ1-6	TRBV27	18	CASSFLGRRSSYNSPLHF
few	TRBJ1-2	TRBV20-1	11	CSARDTYGYTF
few	TRBJ1-2	TRBV6-5	18	CASSYSSAGKSLLYGYTF
-	TRBJ1-6	TRBV2	10	CASKLGALHF
-	TRBJ1-3	TRBV7-2	16	CASSPHRTGIGNTIYF
-	TRBJ2-6	TRBV6-1	16	CASRNSRISGANVLTF
-	TRBJ2-5	TRBV6-5	15	CASSYSIWGVETQYF
-	TRBJ2-5	TRBV6-1	14	CASTGLAGQETQYF
-	TRBJ1-6	TRBV7-9	12	CASEGANSPLHF
few	TRBJ2-7	TRBV20-1	15	CSARDERGREGEQYF
-	TRBJ2-1	TRBV12-3/TRBV12-4	13	CASSFRQYNEQFF
-	TRBJ1-2	TRBV6-1	14	CASSNSYRVYGYTF
-	TRBJ1-2	TRBV15	14	CATSSQGDGNGYTF
once	TRBJ2-3	TRBV2	14	CASSGAARADTQYF
-	TRBJ2-7	TRBV6-1	15	CASSRGRDGVYEQYF
once	TRBJ1-5	TRBV2	15	CASSELMGGNQPQHF
-	TRBJ2-2	TRBV7-3	14	CASSYTINTGELFF